This T cell receptor (beta chain) was recorded in a study of OX40 agonist ivuxolimab in advanced cancers. Study-level background: Prior anti-PD-1, anti-PD-L1 or anti-CTLA-4 therapy did not bar entry, and more than 35% had some. One patient with hepatocellular carcinoma and two with cutaneous melanoma, three in all, had partial responses.

The V gene's germline CDR1 is SGHNT and CDR2 YYREEE (reference sequence). CDR3 length: 17 residues. Trimming removed 4 bases at V and 1 base at J, with 20 bases between. Remarks on this clone: Antigen: not known.

Study results and caveats: Several nonresponders also turned out to have low normalized T-cell clonal expansion.

TCRdb keeps only in-frame clones here, not all; method: immunoSEQ multiplex PCR. The sample contains some 69,000 clones, approximately 93% of which appear only once. The chain links TRBV5-4 to TRBJ1-1; possibly TRBD1 for D (5 bases). The sample here was CD4+ or CD8+ T cells sorted from blood, taken in a trial of the OX40 agonist ivuxolimab. The receptor was isolated from an adult with an advanced solid tumor such as melanoma, head and neck, liver or kidney cancer. The CDR3: CASSPMTRGPWNTEAFF. For the CDR3, the DNA is TGTGCCAGCAGCCCGATGACGAGGGGCCCTTGGAACACTGAAGCTTTCTTT. Looking up the rest from reference TRBV5-4 and TRBJ1-1 gives the full variable domain: ETGVTQSPTHLIKTRGQQVTLRCSSQSGHNTVSWYQQALGQGPQFIFQYYREEENGRGNFPPRFSGLQFPNYSSELNVNALELDDSALYLCASSPMTRGPWNTEAFFGQGTRLTVV.